This record covers a single TCR beta chain. In the study's own analysis: Quantification of nucleated cells was approximated via reference gene primer amplification. Repertoires were generated with immunoSEQ multiplex PCR, while TCRdb's copy carries only in-frame clones and drops some. The DNA was the basis for D and trimming; V, J and clone size are from that table. The sample lists approximately 400,000 clones, about 89% seen once, with 1% to 1.5% in the top ten. This entry belongs to a study of blood T cell repertoires in COVID-19. Study-wide background: Spain, Italy and the United States supplied samples that represented acute and convalescent COVID-19. The cDNA or gDNA used as material had been derived from T cells, B-cell-depleted T cells, or PBMCs.

Germline CDR1 and CDR2: SGHAT and FQNNGV. The CDR3 is 17 amino acids. Deletions cut 5 bases from V and 0 bases from J, with 19 bases between. Sequenced: peripheral blood. The clonotype comes from a man aged 35-49 years with acute or convalescent COVID-19. The chain uses TRBV11-2 and TRBJ2-5; maybe TRBD2 (5 bases). DNA for the CDR3: TGTGCCAGCAGCCGCGCGAAGAGCCGGGGTCACCAAGAGACCCAGTACTTC. It translates to CASSRAKSRGHQETQYF.